The 19 T cell receptor beta chains presented below share a single source sample, sequenced in a study of OX40 agonist ivuxolimab in advanced cancers. Some clones are missing from TCRdb's copy, which holds only in-frame ones; the method was immunoSEQ multiplex PCR. The data show around 26,000 clones, approximately 85% seen once. The material was CD4+ or CD8+ T cells sorted from blood, obtained in a trial of the OX40 agonist ivuxolimab. The origin of the receptors is an adult with an advanced solid tumor such as melanoma, head and neck, liver or kidney cancer.

The chain is built from TRBV4-1 and TRBJ2-1; D may be TRBD2 (5 bases). This CDR3 is 13 amino acids long. The V gene's germline CDR1 is MGHRA and CDR2 YSYEKL. The germline V and J ends were trimmed by 3 bases and 10 bases, with 13 bases remaining between them. The CDR3 sequence is CASSQLSGNEQFF. DNA for the CDR3: TGCGCCAGCAGCCAGCTTTCGGGGAACGAGCAGTTCTTC.

This clone was observed once. This chain joins TRBV5-6 and TRBJ2-7; D could derive from TRBD1 or TRBD2 (5 bases each). Germline values: CDR1 SGHDT, CDR2 YYEEEE. V shed 0 bases and J shed 2 bases, with 9 bases lying between them. The CDR3 is 14 residues long. In DNA form, the CDR3 reads TGTGCCAGCAGCTTGGGGTGGGGGACCTACGAGCAGTACTTC. Translation: CASSLGWGTYEQYF.

The chain has TRBV27 and TRBJ1-5; D perhaps matches TRBD1 (5 bases). Trimming cost V 4 bases and J 1 base, with 17 bases left between them. Looked up from germline, CDR1 is MNHEY and CDR2 is SMNVEV (reference sequence). The CDR3 sequence is 17 residues long. This chain's CDR3 is CASSYAGFQGSNQPQHF. The CDR3 nucleotides read TGTGCCAGCAGTTACGCAGGGTTTCAAGGGAGCAATCAGCCCCAGCATTTT.

The chain uses TRBV7-9 and TRBJ2-7; D unclear. The CDR3 is 15 residues long. The V end was cut by 1 base, the J end by 6 bases, with 16 bases between. Germline V gene data show CDR1 as SEHNR and CDR2 as FQNEAQ (reference sequence). CDR3 DNA: TGTGCCAGCAGCTTAGTACAAGGGAAGAGTTTCGAGCAGTACTTC. Translating gives CASSLVQGKSFEQYF.

This clone was counted once. Compared with germline, one end of the junction differs, possibly owing to a read error. The rearrangement links TRBV10-3 to TRBJ2-1; no firm D call. The CDR3 covers 15 residues. Germline V CDR1 and CDR2: ENHRY, SYGVKD. DNA of the CDR3: TGTGCCAGCAGTTACGGCAGTAGCTCCTACAATGAGCAGTTCTTC. This encodes CASSYGSSSYNEQFF.

The rearrangement joins TRBV10-3 to TRBJ1-5, with D hard to call. Trimming stripped 0 bases from V and 0 bases from J, with 15 bases between. CDR1 is ENHRY and CDR2 is SYGVKD in the germline V gene. This CDR3 spans 18 amino acids. The CDR3 bases are TGTGCCATCAGTGAGTCCCTCGTGTGGCAGAATAGCAATCAGCCCCAGCATTTT. Translation gives CAISESLVWQNSNQPQHF.

This rearrangement joins TRBV4-2 to TRBJ2-7; D could derive from TRBD1 or TRBD2 (5 bases each). The CDR3 is made up of 16 amino acids. The germline V gene encodes CDR1 LGHNA and CDR2 YNFKEQ. Trimming took off 0 bases at V and 3 bases at J, with 15 bases between the two ends. The chain's CDR3 is CASSQDFLLGDYEQYF. The CDR3 DNA follows: TGTGCCAGCAGCCAAGATTTCTTGCTGGGGGACTACGAGCAGTACTTC.

The rearrangement links TRBV29-1 to TRBJ2-2; D is possibly TRBD1 or TRBD2 (5 bases each). V dropped 7 bases and J dropped 5 bases, with 14 bases sitting between them. This CDR3 comprises 13 residues. Germline lookup yields CDR1 SQVTM and CDR2 ANQGSEA. The CDR3 DNA reads as TGCAGCGCCCGGGACGGATTAACCGGGGAGCTGTTTTTT. This codes for CSARDGLTGELFF.

The V and J genes are TRBV7-9 and TRBJ1-6; D remains ambiguous. The CDR3 loop spans 12 amino acids. The germline gives CDR1 SEHNR, CDR2 FQNEAQ (reference sequence). Trimming stripped 6 bases from V and 9 bases from J, with 9 bases between. The CDR3 here is CASSLQTSPLHF. The CDR3 bases are TGTGCCAGCAGTCTACAGACTTCACCCCTCCACTTT.

This clone was seen a single time. The chain has TRBV30 and TRBJ2-7; D is perhaps TRBD2 (6 bases). The CDR3 is 12 residues long. V was shortened by 3 bases and J by 0 bases, with 6 bases between the two germline ends. Germline-derived CDR1 and CDR2 are GTSNPN and SVGIG (reference sequence). CDR3 region: CAWRGGSYEQYF. Here the CDR3 DNA reads TGTGCCTGGAGGGGGGGCTCCTACGAGCAGTACTTC.

The rearrangement uses TRBV6-5 and TRBJ1-4, with 7 bases aligning to TRBD1. V was pared by 2 bases and J by 8 bases, with 8 bases of the junction left unmatched. Per the germline V gene, CDR1 is MNHEY and CDR2 is SVGAGI. This CDR3 comprises 15 residues. The CDR3 DNA reads as TGTGCCAGCAGTTACCAACAGGGGCTTTTGGAAAAACTGTTTTTT. This translates into CASSYQQGLLEKLFF.

The V call is TRBV6-5, the J call TRBJ2-5; 9 bases agree with TRBD1. The CDR3 loop spans 15 amino acids. The junction had 4 bases not matched to a gene; V was cut back by 2 bases and J by 3 bases. Germline V gene lookup returns CDR1 MNHEY and CDR2 SVGAGI. Here the CDR3 reads CASSYPGQGKETQYF. The CDR3 DNA sequence: TGTGCCAGCAGTTACCCGGGACAGGGTAAAGAGACCCAGTACTTC.

The V gene is TRBV2, the J gene TRBJ2-1; D uncertain. The CDR3 is 11 residues long. Trimming pared 7 bases from V and 5 bases from J, leaving 6 bases between. Per germline, CDR1 SNHLY and CDR2 FYNNEI. This CDR3 reads CASTSNNEQFF. In nucleotides, the CDR3 is TGTGCCAGCACCTCGAACAATGAGCAGTTCTTC.

The chain combines TRBV19 with TRBJ2-3; D perhaps matches TRBD2 (5 bases). CDR3 length: 13 amino acids. Trimming pared 6 bases from V and 5 bases from J, leaving 12 bases between. Germline V gene sequence: CDR1 LNHDA, CDR2 SQIVND (reference sequence). The CDR3 sequence is CASRALGEDTQYF. The CDR3, as DNA: TGTGCCAGTAGAGCACTAGGAGAAGATACGCAGTATTTT.

In the case of this clone: The junction and the germline gene differ at one end; a read error may be behind it. The chain uses TRBV19 and TRBJ2-1; D gene unclear. This CDR3 region has 14 residues. Germline loops: CDR1 LNHDA, CDR2 SQIVND (reference sequence). The CDR3 is CASSIRDSFNEQFF. Written as DNA, the CDR3 is TGTGCCAGTAGTATTCGCGACTCCTTCAATGAGCAGTTCTTC.

The rearrangement links TRBV7-2 to TRBJ2-1, with TRBD1 matching over 9 bases. Germline V lookup: CDR1 SGHTA, CDR2 FQGNSA. V was clipped by 1 base and J by 7 bases; unmatched bases: 5. The CDR3 extends over 15 amino acids. The CDR3 region is CASSLGPTGGNEQFF. In DNA form, the CDR3 reads TGTGCCAGCAGCTTAGGACCGACAGGGGGGAATGAGCAGTTCTTC.

CDR3 protein: CASSPGISGYTDTQYF. CDR3 nucleotides: TGCGCCAGCAGCCCCGGAATCAGCGGATACACAGATACGCAGTATTTT. The V and J genes are TRBV5-1 and TRBJ2-3; D may be TRBD2 (5 bases). The CDR3 contains 16 residues. The ends were cut back, 4 bases at V and 2 bases at J, with 17 bases in the middle. Per the germline V gene, CDR1 is SGHRS and CDR2 is YFSETQ.

This chain joins TRBV28 and TRBJ1-6; no clear D. CDR1 MDHEN and CDR2 SYDVKM come from the germline V gene. This CDR3 has 17 residues. V lost 4 bases and J 2 bases, leaving 15 bases between the germline ends. The CDR3 DNA follows: TGTGCCAGCAGTTCCCGATCGACGGAGCCCTATAATTCACCCCTCCACTTT. This sequence encodes CASSSRSTEPYNSPLHF.

The V gene is TRBV5-1, the J gene TRBJ1-2, with 7 positions matching TRBD1. The CDR3 sequence is 15 residues long. Germline CDR1 reads SGHRS; CDR2 reads YFSETQ. V shed 2 bases and J 2 bases; nucleotides not matched to a gene: 6. CDR3 loop: CASSFDRVGNYGYTF. As DNA, the CDR3 is TGCGCCAGCAGCTTCGACAGGGTGGGGAACTATGGCTACACCTTC.